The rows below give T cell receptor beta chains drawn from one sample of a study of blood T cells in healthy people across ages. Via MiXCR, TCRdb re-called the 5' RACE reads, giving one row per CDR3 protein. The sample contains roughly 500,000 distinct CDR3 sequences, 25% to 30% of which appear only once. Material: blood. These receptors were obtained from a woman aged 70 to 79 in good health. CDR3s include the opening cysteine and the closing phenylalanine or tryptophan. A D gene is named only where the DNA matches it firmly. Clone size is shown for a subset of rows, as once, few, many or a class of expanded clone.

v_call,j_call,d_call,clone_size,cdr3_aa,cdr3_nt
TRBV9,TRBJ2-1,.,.,CASSVTGTLSYNEQFF,TGTGCCAGCAGCGTTACCGGGACTCTCTCCTACAATGAGCAGTTCTTC
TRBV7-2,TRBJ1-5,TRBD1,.,CASSLWTGGNQPQHF,TGTGCCAGCAGCTTATGGACAGGGGGCAATCAGCCCCAGCATTTT
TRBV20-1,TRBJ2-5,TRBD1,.,CSTHGQGQTQYF,TGCAGTACACACGGACAGGGCCAGACCCAGTACTTC
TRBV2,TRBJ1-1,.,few,CASSVGSVNTEAFF,TGTGCCAGCAGTGTTGGCAGCGTGAACACTGAAGCTTTCTTT
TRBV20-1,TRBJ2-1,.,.,CSARGLNNEQFF,TGCAGTGCTAGAGGGCTTAATAATGAGCAGTTCTTC
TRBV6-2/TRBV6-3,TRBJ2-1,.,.,CASSPWTAQQFF,TGTGCCAGCAGCCCTTGGACAGCCCAGCAGTTCTTC
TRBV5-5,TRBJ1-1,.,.,CASSYQTNTEAFF,TGTGCCAGCAGCTACCAGACGAACACTGAAGCTTTCTTT
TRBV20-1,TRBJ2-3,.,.,CSARYAGADTQYF,TGCAGTGCCCGTTACGCAGGGGCAGATACGCAGTATTTT
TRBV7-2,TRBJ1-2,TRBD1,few,CASSLVSAGQGGNYGYTF,TGTGCCAGCAGCTTAGTTTCGGCCGGACAGGGGGGGAACTATGGCTACACCTTC
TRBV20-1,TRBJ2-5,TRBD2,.,CSARGGGGGNQETQYF,TGCAGTGCTAGAGGTGGCGGGGGAGGGAACCAAGAGACCCAGTACTTC
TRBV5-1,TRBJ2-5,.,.,CASMGDTGETQYF,TGCGCCAGCATGGGGGACACGGGAGAGACCCAGTACTTC
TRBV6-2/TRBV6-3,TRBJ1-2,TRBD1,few,CASSSPAKDRGIERYGYTF,TGTGCCAGCAGTTCCCCGGCGAAGGACAGGGGGATTGAGAGATATGGCTACACCTTC
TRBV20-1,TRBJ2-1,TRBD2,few,CSAGRPGLAGSPGVGQFF,TGCAGTGCTGGCCGACCGGGACTAGCGGGGAGTCCGGGGGTTGGGCAGTTCTTC
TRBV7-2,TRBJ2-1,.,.,CASRWTGPGDGQFF,TGTGCCAGCAGGTGGACTGGCCCTGGGGATGGGCAGTTCTTC
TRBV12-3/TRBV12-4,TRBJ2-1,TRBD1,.,CASSFWLAGGGNEQFF,TGTGCCAGCAGTTTCTGGCTGGCAGGGGGCGGCAATGAGCAGTTCTTC
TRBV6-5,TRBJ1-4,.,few,CASDSGEKLFF,TGTGCCAGCGATTCGGGTGAAAAACTGTTTTTT
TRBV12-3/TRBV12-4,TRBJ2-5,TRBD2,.,CASSLGAGGPQETQYF,TGTGCCAGCAGTTTAGGAGCGGGGGGACCACAAGAGACCCAGTACTTC
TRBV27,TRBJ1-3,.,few,CASHRVRSSGNTIYF,TGTGCCAGTCACAGGGTCCGATCCTCAGGAAACACCATATATTTT
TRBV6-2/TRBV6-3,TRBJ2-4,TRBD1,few,CASTSTGAGNIQYF,TGTGCCAGCACCAGCACAGGGGCTGGAAACATTCAGTACTTC
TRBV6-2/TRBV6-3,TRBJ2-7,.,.,CASTRAGERFGQYF,TGTGCCAGCACCCGGGCGGGCGAACGGTTCGGGCAGTACTTC
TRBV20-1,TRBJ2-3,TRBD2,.,CSARDSTSGGVDTQYF,TGCAGTGCTAGAGATAGTACTAGCGGGGGGGTAGATACGCAGTATTTT
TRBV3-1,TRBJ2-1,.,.,CASSTPRQANNEQFF,TGTGCCAGCAGCACCCCTAGACAGGCGAACAATGAGCAGTTCTTC
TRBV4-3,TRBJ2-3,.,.,CASSLQQETTDTQYF,TGCGCCAGCAGCCTACAACAGGAGACCACAGATACGCAGTATTTT
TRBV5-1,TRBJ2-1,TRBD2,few,CASSRSGGNYNEQFF,TGCGCCAGCAGTCGAAGCGGGGGGAACTACAATGAGCAGTTCTTC
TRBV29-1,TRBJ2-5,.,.,CSVDLTGSLETQYF,TGCAGCGTTGACCTGACGGGGAGCCTAGAGACCCAGTACTTC